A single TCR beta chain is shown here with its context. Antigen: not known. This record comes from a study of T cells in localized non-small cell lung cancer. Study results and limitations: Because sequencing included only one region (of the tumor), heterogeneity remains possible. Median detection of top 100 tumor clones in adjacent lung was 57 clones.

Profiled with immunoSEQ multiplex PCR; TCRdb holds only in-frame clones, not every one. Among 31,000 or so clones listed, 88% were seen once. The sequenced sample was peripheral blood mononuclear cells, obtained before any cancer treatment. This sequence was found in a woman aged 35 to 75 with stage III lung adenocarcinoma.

This CDR3 reads CASSTSGTGNTGELFF. Written as DNA, the CDR3 is TGCGCCAGCAGTACTAGCGGGACTGGTAACACCGGGGAGCTGTTTTTT. The chain joins TRBV10-1 to TRBJ2-2; 10 bases map to TRBD2. The V gene's germline CDR1 is WNHNN and CDR2 SYGVQD (reference sequence). Unmatched junction bases numbered 5, after V lost 5 bases and J lost 2 bases. The CDR3 is 16 amino acids.